The 27 T cell receptor beta chains listed next were all sequenced from one sample in a study of T-cell reconstitution after alpha-beta-depleted transplantation in children (dated by TCRdb to the mid-2010s). Library preparation employed PCR. Data came from an Illumina HiSeq 2500. Molecular barcoding was employed in the preparation of TCR libraries, with unique molecular identifiers being used to normalize TCRbeta repertoire quantification. Using fastp at Q25 and MiXCR, TCRdb reprocessed the public reads and kept productive beta chains. For every CDR3 protein sequence, its rows merge into one entry that carries the most common genes and DNA. For this sample the table gives about 540,000 distinct CDR3 sequences, of which about 18% were detected only once. More than 2.5% of the sample goes to the ten largest clones. The material was PBMCs from the stem cell graft donor, obtained from the stem cell graft. The receptors originated from a human donor who donated a stem cell graft to a child with acute lymphoblastic leukemia.

DNA for the CDR3: TGTGCCAGCAGCTGGGCTCCGACCGGGGAGCTGTTTTTT. Translation gives CASSWAPTGELFF. The chain has TRBV12-3 or TRBV12-4 and TRBJ2-2; no reliable D call. The CDR3 extends over 13 amino acids. The ends were cut back, 6 bases at V and 5 bases at J, with 10 bases in the middle.

V usage is TRBV14 and J usage is TRBJ1-2; TRBD1 is a possible D gene (5 bases). Germline V gives CDR1 SGHDN, CDR2 FVKESK. The CDR3 is made up of 15 amino acids. V dropped 2 bases and J dropped 8 bases, with 18 bases sitting between them. In DNA form, the CDR3 reads TGTGCCAGCAGCCAAAACTTCCCCTATGGGGGGGGCTACACCTTC. Translation gives CASSQNFPYGGGYTF.

The CDR3 is CASSYPSTGPGELFF. CDR3 DNA: TGTGCCAGCAGTTACCCCTCGACAGGGCCCGGGGAGCTGTTTTTT. V gene TRBV6-5 combines with J gene TRBJ2-2; TRBD1 aligns across 7 bases. Germline V gene lookup returns CDR1 MNHEY and CDR2 SVGAGI. The J segment lost 6 bases and the V segment lost 2 bases, leaving 6 bases of the junction unmatched. CDR3 size: 15 residues.

The chain has TRBV12-5 and TRBJ2-7; the D is unclear. Trimming removed 0 bases at V and 5 bases at J, with 5 bases between. CDR1 and CDR2 from the germline V gene are LGHNT and FRNRAP. The CDR3 length is 12 residues. The CDR3 loop is CASGLVVDEQYF. As DNA, the CDR3 is TGTGCTAGTGGTTTGGTAGTGGACGAGCAGTACTTC.

The chain carries TRBV15 and TRBJ1-3; D perhaps matches TRBD1 (5 bases). Germline V gene sequence: CDR1 LNHNV, CDR2 YYDKDF (reference sequence). This CDR3 spans 13 amino acids. V lost 5 bases, J lost 2 bases, and 7 bases lay in between. CDR3 region: CATSLGPGNTIYF. CDR3 DNA: TGTGCCACCAGCCTGGGGCCTGGAAACACCATATATTTT.

This clonotype was counted only a few times. The V and J genes are TRBV15 and TRBJ2-1, with 7 bases fitting TRBD2. Germline V gene data show CDR1 as LNHNV and CDR2 as YYDKDF (reference sequence). J lost 0 bases, V lost 1 base, and 3 bases had no gene match. The CDR3 runs to 16 residues. DNA for the CDR3: TGTGCCACCAGCAGAGGCGGCGGGAGCTCCTACAATGAGCAGTTCTTC. Translated: CATSRGGGSSYNEQFF.

This chain connects TRBV5-1 to TRBJ2-7; D may be TRBD1 (6 bases). Trimming left V 0 bases short and J 5 bases short, with 12 bases between. The germline gives CDR1 SGHRS, CDR2 YFSETQ. The CDR3 is 14 amino acids. This CDR3 reads CASSLDRELDEQYF. CDR3 DNA: TGCGCCAGCAGCTTGGACAGGGAACTAGACGAGCAGTACTTC.

This clonotype was found a few times. J is TRBJ2-1 and V is TRBV9; 7 bases agree with TRBD1. Per germline, CDR1 SGDLS and CDR2 YYNGEE. Trimming removed 0 bases from V and 10 bases from J; junction bases left unmatched: 4. The CDR3 has 13 residues. The CDR3 DNA is TGTGCCAGCAGCGTAGGAGGGGGCGTAGAGCAGTTCTTC. It translates to CASSVGGGVEQFF. Combining the CDR3 with reference TRBV9 and TRBJ2-1 gives the whole variable domain DSGVTQTPKHLITATGQRVTLRCSPRSGDLSVYWYQQSLDQGLQFLIQYYNGEERAKGNILERFSAQQFPDLHSELNLSSLELGDSALYFCASSVGGGVEQFFGPGTRLTVL.

This clonotype has only a few counts. This chain links TRBV12-3 or TRBV12-4 with TRBJ1-6; 8 nucleotides match TRBD1. V was pared by 2 bases and J by 11 bases, with 8 bases of the junction left unmatched. The CDR3 is 15 residues long. The CDR3 bases are TGTGCCAGCAGTTTAACAGGGGGTGCGAACACACCCCTCCACTTT. It is translated as CASSLTGGANTPLHF.

The V call is TRBV5-1, the J call TRBJ2-7; 10 bases fit TRBD2. The ends lost 2 bases at V and 6 bases at J; junction bases unmatched: 11. Germline CDR1 reads SGHRS; CDR2 reads YFSETQ. The CDR3 length is 16 residues. The CDR3 reads CASSFNRAGGMSEQYF. The CDR3 DNA is TGCGCCAGCAGCTTCAACAGAGCGGGAGGGATGTCCGAGCAGTACTTC. The variable domain in full, with the rest retrieved from reference TRBV5-1 and TRBJ2-7, is KAGVTQTPRYLIKTRGQQVTLSCSPISGHRSVSWYQQTPGQGLQFLFEYFSETQRNKGNFPGRFSGRQFSNSRSEMNVSTLELGDSALYLCASSFNRAGGMSEQYFGPGTRLTVT.

Concerning this clonotype: An end of the junction differs from the germline gene, which may be a read error. V gene TRBV20-1 combines with J gene TRBJ1-2, with TRBD1 matching over 7 bases. CDR1 and CDR2 from the germline V gene are DFQATT and SNEGSKA (reference sequence). This CDR3 comprises 8 residues. CDR3 residues: CSAMDRPF. The CDR3 DNA reads TGCAGTGCTATGGACAGGCCCTTC.

The chain is built from TRBV29-1 and TRBJ2-7, with 10 bases fitting TRBD2. The CDR3 runs 14 residues. Trimming at V came to 4 bases and at J to 1 base, leaving 4 bases not matched to a gene. Germline assignment: CDR1 SQVTM and CDR2 ANQGSEA. CDR3 in amino acids: CSVVIAGGSYEQYF. CDR3 coding DNA: TGCAGCGTTGTAATAGCGGGAGGATCCTACGAGCAGTACTTC.

V is TRBV2 and J is TRBJ2-7; D call uncertain. The CDR3 sequence is 13 residues long. From germline, CDR1 is SNHLY and CDR2 FYNNEI. With 7 bases removed from V and 0 bases from J, the gap between germline ends came to 10 bases. The CDR3: CASMEWISYEQYF. Written as DNA, the CDR3 is TGTGCCAGCATGGAATGGATCTCCTACGAGCAGTACTTC.

In regard to this clonotype: At one of its ends the junction is not consistent with the germline gene, which may arise from a read error. This chain links TRBV7-3 with TRBJ2-5; 7 bases are shared with TRBD1. Germline values: CDR1 SGHTA, CDR2 FQGTGA. The CDR3 has 16 amino acids. The CDR3 nucleotides are TGTGCCAGCAACTTAGCGCGAGGGGGCTCACTGGAGACCCAGTACTTC. This translates into CASNLARGGSLETQYF.

This clonotype has only a few counts. This chain joins TRBV12-3 or TRBV12-4 and TRBJ2-5; the match to TRBD1 covers 8 bases. The CDR3 is 15 amino acids. Trimming cost V 5 bases and J 2 bases; bases outside gene matches: 7. The CDR3 is CASSPRQGLQETQYF. CDR3 bases: TGTGCCAGCAGTCCCCGACAGGGGCTGCAAGAGACCCAGTACTTC.

This clonotype was picked up a small number of times. The V and J genes are TRBV12-3 or TRBV12-4 and TRBJ1-5; 10 bases are a match to TRBD1. The length of the CDR3 is 15 residues. V lost 2 bases to trimming and J lost 4 bases; unmatched junction nucleotides: 2. In DNA, the CDR3 is TGTGCCAGCAGTTTAAAGGGACAGGGGAATCAGCCCCAGCATTTT. Its translation is CASSLKGQGNQPQHF.

The sample holds a few counts of this clonotype. The gene calls are TRBV3-1 and TRBJ2-3; perhaps TRBD2 as D (5 bases). Trimming pared 1 base from V and 1 base from J, leaving 21 bases between. CDR1 is LGHDT, CDR2 YNNKEL, per germline (reference sequence). This CDR3 comprises 19 residues. The CDR3 sequence: CASSQVFPGETAGTDTQYF. Written as DNA, the CDR3 is TGTGCCAGCAGCCAAGTTTTTCCCGGGGAAACGGCTGGCACAGATACGCAGTATTTT.

The chain's CDR3 is CASSQMDTDTQYF. The DNA for the CDR3 is TGCGCCAGCAGCCAGATGGACACAGATACGCAGTATTTT. This chain uses TRBV4-1 with TRBJ2-3; D is unclear. CDR3 length equals 13 residues. CDR1 is MGHRA, CDR2 YSYEKL, per germline. The germline V and J ends were trimmed by 3 bases and 2 bases, with 6 bases remaining between them.

The rearrangement uses TRBV6-5 and TRBJ1-6; the D is unclear. V gave up 2 bases and J gave up 8 bases, with 10 bases separating them. The germline V gene has CDR1 MNHEY and CDR2 SVGAGI. The CDR3 runs 14 residues. The CDR3 DNA reads as TGTGCCAGCAGTTACCCGGACCGGTATTCACCCCTCCACTTT. This sequence encodes CASSYPDRYSPLHF.

V is TRBV20-1 and J is TRBJ2-3, with TRBD2 matching 7 bases. The ends lost 5 bases at V and 4 bases at J; junction bases unmatched: 27. Germline CDR1 and CDR2: DFQATT and SNEGSKA (reference sequence). The CDR3 sequence is 20 residues long. CDR3 DNA sequence: TGCAGTGCTTCACCCAGGCTAGCGGTTAACAGATACGTCGCGGCAGATACGCAGTATTTT. As protein: CSASPRLAVNRYVAADTQYF.

This clonotype appeared a few times. This chain uses TRBV5-1 with TRBJ2-7; D is unresolved. The ends were cut back, 0 bases at V and 6 bases at J, with 13 bases in the middle. Germline V gene sequence: CDR1 SGHRS, CDR2 YFSETQ. CDR3 length: 14 amino acids. CDR3 coding DNA: TGCGCCAGCAGCTTGGTCGCTGGGCAGCGCGAGCAGTACTTC. Translating it yields CASSLVAGQREQYF. Full variable domain (missing parts from reference TRBV5-1 and TRBJ2-7): KAGVTQTPRYLIKTRGQQVTLSCSPISGHRSVSWYQQTPGQGLQFLFEYFSETQRNKGNFPGRFSGRQFSNSRSEMNVSTLELGDSALYLCASSLVAGQREQYFGPGTRLTVT.

This rearrangement joins TRBV12-3 or TRBV12-4 to TRBJ2-5; maybe TRBD2 (5 bases). Between the trimmed V and J ends, which lost 6 bases and 2 bases, there was a span of 10 bases. The CDR3 length is 13 residues. The CDR3, as DNA: TGTGCCAGCAGCCGGCGGGTTCAAGAGACCCAGTACTTC. Translated, it gives CASSRRVQETQYF.

This clonotype showed up just a few times. The CDR3 here is CASSFPYELSSYNEQFF. The CDR3 DNA reads TGTGCCAGCAGCTTTCCCTACGAACTGAGCTCCTACAATGAGCAGTTCTTC. V is TRBV13 and J is TRBJ2-1; D remains ambiguous. V lost 3 bases to trimming and J lost 0 bases, with 15 bases between them. CDR3 length equals 17 residues. CDR1 is PRHDT, CDR2 FYEKMQ, per germline (reference sequence).

This clonotype was counted ten times or more. The rearrangement uses TRBV5-1 and TRBJ2-7, with D unresolved. The V end lost 1 base, the J end lost 1 base, and 12 bases lay between the germline ends. From germline, CDR1 is SGHRS and CDR2 YFSETQ. CDR3 length equals 15 residues. As DNA, the CDR3 is TGCGCCAGCAGCTTGCTGCTAGGTGGGTCCTACGAGCAGTACTTC. The encoded protein is CASSLLLGGSYEQYF.

The rearrangement uses TRBV27 and TRBJ2-6, with D uncertain. CDR3 size: 14 residues. Between the trimmed V and J ends, which lost 3 bases and 2 bases, there was a span of 5 bases. Germline values: CDR1 MNHEY, CDR2 SMNVEV (reference sequence). CDR3 sequence reads: CASSLFPGANVLTF. The CDR3 DNA sequence: TGTGCCAGCAGTTTGTTCCCTGGGGCCAACGTCCTGACTTTC.

This clonotype was picked up a small number of times. The CDR3 region has the DNA TGCGCCAGCAGCTCCGGGACTAGCGGAGCCACCGGGGAGCTGTTTTTT. It translates to CASSSGTSGATGELFF. The V gene is TRBV5-1, the J gene TRBJ2-2; TRBD2 agrees at 11 bases. Per germline, CDR1 SGHRS and CDR2 YFSETQ. The CDR3 has 16 residues. Germline trimming cut 3 bases from V and 4 bases from J; bases unmatched to any gene: 5.

This clonotype has just a few counts. The genes are TRBV5-1 and TRBJ1-3; D gene unclear. Trimming removed 2 bases at V and 0 bases at J, with 12 bases between. This CDR3 region has 16 residues. CDR1 and CDR2 from the germline V gene are SGHRS and YFSETQ. The CDR3 is CASSLTTGISGNTIYF. In nucleotides, the CDR3 is TGCGCCAGCAGCTTAACCACCGGAATCTCTGGAAACACCATATATTTT.